A selection of T cell receptor beta chains follows, all from one sample in a study of blood T cells in healthy people across ages. TCRdb itself ran the 5' RACE reads through MiXCR, one entry per CDR3 protein. The table shows around 690,000 distinct CDR3 sequences, with approximately 59% occurring only once. The source material was blood. These receptors were collected from a man aged 55 to 70 in good health. Each CDR3 is given with its conserved first and last residue. A D gene is named only where the DNA matches it firmly. Not all rows give a size; the values are once, few, many and, for expanded clones, a class.

V,J,D,size,CDR3,DNA
TRBV5-1,TRBJ1-2,-,few,CASSLGGVNYGYTF,TGCGCCAGCAGCTTGGGGGGGGTGAACTATGGCTACACCTTC
TRBV20-1,TRBJ2-1,-,-,CSAPHRGGIGNEQFF,TGCAGTGCTCCCCATAGGGGCGGAATCGGCAATGAGCAGTTCTTC
TRBV9,TRBJ2-4,TRBD1,-,CASSSRTGGDIQYF,TGTGCCAGCAGCTCTCGGACAGGGGGGGACATTCAGTACTTC
TRBV5-1,TRBJ2-1,TRBD1,-,CASSLAGTDYNEQFF,TGCGCCAGCAGCCTGGCCGGGACAGATTACAATGAGCAGTTCTTC
TRBV5-1,TRBJ1-1,-,-,CASSLVGVKTTEAFF,TGCGCCAGCAGCTTGGTCGGGGTTAAGACCACTGAAGCTTTCTTT
TRBV29-1,TRBJ1-2,-,-,CSVVGNGYTF,TGCAGCGTTGTGGGTAATGGCTACACCTTC
TRBV18,TRBJ1-2,-,-,CASSTRDGRGYTF,TGTGCCAGCTCAACCCGGGACGGCCGTGGCTACACCTTC
TRBV11-2,TRBJ1-1,-,-,CASSLGFSEAFF,TGTGCCAGCAGCTTAGGTTTCTCTGAAGCTTTCTTT
TRBV4-1,TRBJ2-7,-,few,CASSIGSLTDEQYF,TGCGCCAGCAGCATTGGGTCCCTAACCGACGAGCAGTACTTC
TRBV20-1,TRBJ2-5,-,-,CSGVGRVGETQYF,TGCAGTGGGGTCGGTCGCGTGGGGGAGACCCAGTACTTC
TRBV12-3/TRBV12-4,TRBJ1-5,-,-,CASSLQGPGGNQPQHF,TGTGCCAGCAGTCTACAAGGACCGGGGGGCAATCAGCCCCAGCATTTT
TRBV27,TRBJ2-1,-,-,CASSLATEPRPNEQFF,TGTGCCAGCAGTTTAGCGACAGAACCCCGTCCCAATGAGCAGTTCTTC
TRBV7-9,TRBJ2-3,TRBD1,-,CASSTPDRWLAMGTDTQYF,TGTGCCAGCAGCACTCCGGACAGGTGGTTAGCGATGGGCACAGATACGCAGTATTTT
TRBV6-5,TRBJ2-1,TRBD2,once,CASSSGGTSGGIQFF,TGTGCCAGCAGTTCGGGGGGGACTAGCGGGGGTATACAGTTCTTC
TRBV11-2,TRBJ2-5,-,few,CASSLNAAGQETQYF,TGTGCCAGCAGCTTAAATGCAGCGGGCCAAGAGACCCAGTACTTC
TRBV20-1,TRBJ1-2,-,few,CSAGEGGWRGYTF,TGCAGTGCTGGAGAAGGGGGGTGGAGGGGCTACACCTTC
TRBV3-1,TRBJ2-1,TRBD1,-,CASSQGDRDDNEQFF,TGTGCCAGCAGCCAAGGGGACAGGGACGACAATGAGCAGTTCTTC
TRBV7-8,TRBJ1-1,TRBD1,-,CASSTQGAGITEAFF,TGTGCCAGCAGCACCCAGGGGGCCGGGATCACTGAAGCTTTCTTT
TRBV10-3,TRBJ2-3,-,few,CAISETYNTDTQYF,TGTGCCATCAGTGAGACATACAACACAGATACGCAGTATTTT
TRBV12-3/TRBV12-4,TRBJ1-2,TRBD1,-,CASSPGTGVRQDYGYTF,TGTGCCAGCAGTCCCGGGACAGGGGTTCGACAGGACTATGGCTACACCTTC
TRBV7-2,TRBJ2-5,-,-,CASSFTLRGETQYF,TGTGCCAGCAGCTTCACGCTCCGTGGAGAGACCCAGTACTTC
TRBV7-9,TRBJ1-1,TRBD1,-,CASSLQGAGGEAFF,TGTGCCAGCAGCCTACAGGGGGCTGGTGGGGAAGCTTTCTTT
TRBV6-5,TRBJ2-2,-,once,CASNDGQGTGELFF,TGTGCCAGCAACGACGGGCAGGGTACCGGGGAGCTGTTTTTT
TRBV7-2,TRBJ2-3,TRBD2,-,CASSLGGLAGGFTDTQYF,TGTGCCAGCAGCTTAGGGGGACTAGCGGGGGGGTTCACAGATACGCAGTATTTT
TRBV6-6,TRBJ2-3,-,-,CASRGADTQRDTQYF,TGTGCCAGCAGAGGGGCGGACACCCAAAGGGATACGCAGTATTTT
TRBV6-2/TRBV6-3,TRBJ2-5,-,few,CASSATGQKWETQYF,TGTGCCAGCAGTGCCACGGGCCAGAAATGGGAGACCCAGTACTTC
TRBV5-5,TRBJ2-1,TRBD2,-,CASSLGTSGRVSYNEQFF,TGTGCCAGCAGCTTGGGGACTAGCGGGAGGGTTTCCTACAATGAGCAGTTCTTC
TRBV27,TRBJ2-5,TRBD2,few,CASSSLAGGPAKTQYF,TGTGCCAGCAGTTCATTAGCGGGGGGGCCGGCGAAGACCCAGTACTTC
TRBV20-1,TRBJ2-7,TRBD2,-,CSAYSGGYEQYF,TGCAGTGCTTATAGCGGGGGCTACGAGCAGTACTTC
TRBV28,TRBJ1-4,-,many,CASSATGTTNEKLFF,TGTGCCAGCAGTGCCACAGGGACGACTAATGAAAAACTGTTTTTT
TRBV3-1,TRBJ2-7,-,-,CASSQGLNSYEQYF,TGTGCCAGCAGCCAAGGTTTAAACTCCTACGAGCAGTACTTC
TRBV7-8,TRBJ2-1,-,few,CASSLAVVDNEQFF,TGTGCCAGCAGCTTAGCGGTGGTGGACAATGAGCAGTTCTTC
TRBV7-2,TRBJ2-5,TRBD1,-,CASSPQDRGAQYF,TGTGCCAGCAGCCCCCAAGACAGGGGCGCGCAGTACTTC
TRBV2,TRBJ2-3,TRBD1,-,CASSQRGLWDTQYF,TGTGCCAGCAGCCAAAGGGGGCTGTGGGATACGCAGTATTTT
TRBV12-5,TRBJ2-7,-,few,CASGLSEQYF,TGTGCTAGTGGTTTGAGCGAGCAGTACTTC
TRBV20-1,TRBJ2-5,-,-,CSAEERGPPQETQYF,TGCAGTGCAGAGGAACGGGGACCTCCCCAAGAGACCCAGTACTTC
TRBV6-5,TRBJ2-5,TRBD1,few,CASSRTGRQTQYF,TGTGCCAGCAGTAGGACAGGGCGTCAGACCCAGTACTTC
TRBV20-1,TRBJ1-4,-,few,CSARDPTSGGNEKLFF,TGCAGTGCTAGAGATCCGACTAGCGGGGGTAATGAAAAACTGTTTTTT
TRBV29-1,TRBJ2-5,-,few,CSAPSDTQETQYF,TGCAGCGCCCCCTCGGACACTCAAGAGACCCAGTACTTC
TRBV5-1,TRBJ1-2,-,few,CASSLETHAGPPNYGYTF,TGCGCCAGCAGCTTGGAGACCCACGCCGGGCCGCCTAACTATGGCTACACCTTC
TRBV3-1,TRBJ2-7,-,-,CASSPDARALQETRYF,TGTGCCAGCAGCCCGGATGCCAGGGCTCTGCAAGAGACCCGGTACTTC
TRBV15,TRBJ2-7,-,-,CATSREVGREQYF,TGTGCCACCAGCAGAGAGGTGGGCAGAGAGCAGTACTTC
TRBV3-1,TRBJ2-7,-,-,CASSQYLEQYF,TGTGCCAGCAGCCAATATCTCGAGCAGTACTTC
TRBV18,TRBJ1-4,TRBD1,once,CASSPRDRVNEKLFF,TGTGCCAGCTCACCTCGGGACAGAGTGAATGAAAAACTGTTTTTT
TRBV20-1,TRBJ2-5,TRBD2,-,CSAKTGGAAYETQYF,TGCAGTGCAAAGACGGGGGGGGCCGCGTATGAGACCCAGTACTTC
TRBV7-2,TRBJ2-1,-,few,CASSQDYNEQFF,TGTGCCAGCAGCCAAGACTACAATGAGCAGTTCTTC
TRBV5-1,TRBJ2-3,TRBD2,-,CASSLGSGPTSYSTDTQYF,TGCGCCAGCAGCTTGGGATCCGGGCCGACTAGCTACAGCACAGATACGCAGTATTTT
TRBV10-3,TRBJ2-7,-,-,CAINGGGSYEQYF,TGTGCCATCAATGGAGGGGGATCGTATGAGCAGTACTTC
TRBV11-2,TRBJ1-2,-,-,CTSSLDFYGYTF,TGTACCAGCAGCTTAGATTTCTATGGCTACACCTTC
TRBV6-6,TRBJ1-2,-,-,CASSYPAEPYGYTF,TGTGCCAGCAGTTACCCGGCGGAACCCTATGGCTACACCTTC
TRBV28,TRBJ2-5,TRBD2,-,CASATGGQETQYF,TGTGCCAGCGCGACGGGAGGTCAAGAGACCCAGTACTTC
TRBV12-3/TRBV12-4,TRBJ2-7,TRBD2,few,CASSFGSGGAYEQYF,TGTGCCAGCAGTTTTGGTAGCGGGGGCGCCTACGAGCAGTACTTC
TRBV24-1,TRBJ1-2,-,few,CATSDLLGVRPANYGYTF,TGTGCCACCAGTGATTTGCTCGGGGTCCGCCCCGCTAACTATGGCTACACCTTC
TRBV11-2,TRBJ1-6,-,-,CASSFRSGAGSSPPHF,TGTGCCAGCAGCTTTAGGTCGGGGGCGGGGAGTTCACCCCCCCACTTT
TRBV5-1,TRBJ1-4,TRBD1,once,CASSWDRGFNEKLFF,TGCGCCAGCAGCTGGGACAGGGGGTTTAATGAAAAACTGTTTTTT